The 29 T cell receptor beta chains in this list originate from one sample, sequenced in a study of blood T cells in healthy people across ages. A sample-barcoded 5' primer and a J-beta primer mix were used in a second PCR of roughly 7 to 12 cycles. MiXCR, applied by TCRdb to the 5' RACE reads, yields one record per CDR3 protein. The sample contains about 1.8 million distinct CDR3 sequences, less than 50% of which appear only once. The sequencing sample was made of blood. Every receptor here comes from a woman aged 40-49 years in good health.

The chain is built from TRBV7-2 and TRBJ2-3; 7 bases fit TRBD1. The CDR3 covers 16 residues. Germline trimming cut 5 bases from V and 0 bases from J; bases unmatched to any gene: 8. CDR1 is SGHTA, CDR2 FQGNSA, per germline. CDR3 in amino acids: CASSRSTGVSTDTQYF. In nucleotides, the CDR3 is TGTGCCAGCAGCCGATCCACAGGGGTTAGCACAGATACGCAGTATTTT.

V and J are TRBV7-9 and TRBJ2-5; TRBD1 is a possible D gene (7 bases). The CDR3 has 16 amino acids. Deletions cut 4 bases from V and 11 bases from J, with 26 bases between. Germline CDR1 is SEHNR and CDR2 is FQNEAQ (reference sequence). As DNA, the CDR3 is TGTGCCAGCAGCTCGCCCTGGAAAACAGGGGATGGGGGGCAGTACTTC. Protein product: CASSSPWKTGDGGQYF.

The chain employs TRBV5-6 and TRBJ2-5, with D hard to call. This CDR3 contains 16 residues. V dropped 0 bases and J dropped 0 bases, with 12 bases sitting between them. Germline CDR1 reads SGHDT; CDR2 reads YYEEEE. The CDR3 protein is CASSLVGVMDQETQYF. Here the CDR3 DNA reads TGTGCCAGCAGCTTGGTGGGTGTCATGGACCAAGAGACCCAGTACTTC.

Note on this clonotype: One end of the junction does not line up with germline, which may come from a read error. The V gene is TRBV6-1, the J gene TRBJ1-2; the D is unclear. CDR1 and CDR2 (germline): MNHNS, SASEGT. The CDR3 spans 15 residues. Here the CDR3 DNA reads TGTGCCAGCAGTGAAGCGGTCAGAGCTAACTACGGCTACACCTTC. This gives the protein CASSEAVRANYGYTF.

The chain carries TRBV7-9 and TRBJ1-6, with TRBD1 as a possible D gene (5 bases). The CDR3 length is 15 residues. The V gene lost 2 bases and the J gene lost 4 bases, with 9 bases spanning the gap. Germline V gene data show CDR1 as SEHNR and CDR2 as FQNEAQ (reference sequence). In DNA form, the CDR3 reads TGTGCCAGCAGCTTAAGTCGGGGGTATAATTCACCCCTCCACTTT. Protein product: CASSLSRGYNSPLHF.

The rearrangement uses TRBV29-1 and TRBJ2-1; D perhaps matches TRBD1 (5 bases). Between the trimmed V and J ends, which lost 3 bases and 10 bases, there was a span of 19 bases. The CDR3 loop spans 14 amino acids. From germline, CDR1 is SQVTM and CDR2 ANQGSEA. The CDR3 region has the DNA TGCAGCGTTGATGAAGCAGGGCTGATAGCAGAGCAGTTCTTC. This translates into CSVDEAGLIAEQFF.

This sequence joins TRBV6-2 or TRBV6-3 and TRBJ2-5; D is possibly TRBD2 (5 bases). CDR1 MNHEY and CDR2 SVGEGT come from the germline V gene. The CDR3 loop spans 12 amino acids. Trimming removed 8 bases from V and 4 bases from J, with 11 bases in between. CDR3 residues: CASGTRTETQYF. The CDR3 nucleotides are TGTGCCAGCGGTACTAGGACAGAGACCCAGTACTTC.

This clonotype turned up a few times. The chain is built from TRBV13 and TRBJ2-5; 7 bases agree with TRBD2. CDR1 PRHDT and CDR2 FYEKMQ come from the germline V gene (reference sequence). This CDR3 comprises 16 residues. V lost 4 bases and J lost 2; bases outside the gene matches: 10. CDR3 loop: CASSSRTGTKQETQYF. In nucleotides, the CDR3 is TGTGCCAGCAGCTCCCGAACCGGGACTAAACAAGAGACCCAGTACTTC.

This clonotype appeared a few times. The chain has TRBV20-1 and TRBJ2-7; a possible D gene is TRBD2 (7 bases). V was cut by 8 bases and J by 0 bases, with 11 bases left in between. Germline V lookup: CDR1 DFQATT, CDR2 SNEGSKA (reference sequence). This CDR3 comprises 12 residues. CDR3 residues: CSPRGGSYEQYF. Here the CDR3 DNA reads TGCAGTCCAAGGGGGGGCTCCTACGAGCAGTACTTC.

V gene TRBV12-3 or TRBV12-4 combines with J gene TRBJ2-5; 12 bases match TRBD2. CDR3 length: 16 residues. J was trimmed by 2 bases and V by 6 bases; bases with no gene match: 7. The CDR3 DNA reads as TGTGCCAGCAGACGACTAGCGGGGGCCATGCAAGAGACCCAGTACTTC. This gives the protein CASRRLAGAMQETQYF.

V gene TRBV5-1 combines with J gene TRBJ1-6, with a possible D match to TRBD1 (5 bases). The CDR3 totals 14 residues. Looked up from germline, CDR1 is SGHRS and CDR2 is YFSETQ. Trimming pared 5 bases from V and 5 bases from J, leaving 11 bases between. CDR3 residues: CASRGDGDNSPLHF. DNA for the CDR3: TGCGCCAGCAGGGGGGACGGTGATAATTCACCCCTCCACTTT.

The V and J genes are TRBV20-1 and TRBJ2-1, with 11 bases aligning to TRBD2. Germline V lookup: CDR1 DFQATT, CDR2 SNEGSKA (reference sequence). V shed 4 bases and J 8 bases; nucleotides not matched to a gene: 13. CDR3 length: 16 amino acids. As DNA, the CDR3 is TGCAGTGCTAAAAAACCCGGACTAGCGGGCAGCCATGAGCAGTTCTTC. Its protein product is CSAKKPGLAGSHEQFF.

Here the CDR3 reads CASKSPSGQEGEKLFF. For the CDR3, the DNA is TGTGCCAGCAAATCACCTTCGGGACAGGAGGGGGAAAAACTGTTTTTT. The chain uses TRBV27 and TRBJ1-4; 8 positions agree with TRBD1. Per germline, CDR1 MNHEY and CDR2 SMNVEV (reference sequence). V gave up 7 bases and J gave up 8 bases; unmatched junction bases: 15. The CDR3 is 16 residues long. Looking up the rest from reference TRBV27 and TRBJ1-4 gives the full variable domain: EAQVTQNPRYLITVTGKKLTVTCSQNMNHEYMSWYRQDPGLGLRQIYYSMNVEVTDKGDVPEGYKVSRKEKRNFPLILESPSPNQTSLYFCASKSPSGQEGEKLFFGSGTQLSVL.

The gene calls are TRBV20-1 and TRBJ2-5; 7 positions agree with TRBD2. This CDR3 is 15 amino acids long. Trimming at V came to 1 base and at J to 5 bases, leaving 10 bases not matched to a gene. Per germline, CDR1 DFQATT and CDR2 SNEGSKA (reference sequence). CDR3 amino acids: CSARGPSGGRETQYF. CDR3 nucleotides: TGCAGTGCTAGAGGCCCTAGCGGTGGAAGGGAGACCCAGTACTTC.

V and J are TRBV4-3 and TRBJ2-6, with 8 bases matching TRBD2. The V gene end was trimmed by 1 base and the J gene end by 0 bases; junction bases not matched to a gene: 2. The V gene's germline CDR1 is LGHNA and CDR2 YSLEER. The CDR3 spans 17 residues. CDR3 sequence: CASSQGTSTSGANVLTF. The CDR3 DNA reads TGCGCCAGCAGCCAAGGGACTAGCACCTCTGGGGCCAACGTCCTGACTTTC.

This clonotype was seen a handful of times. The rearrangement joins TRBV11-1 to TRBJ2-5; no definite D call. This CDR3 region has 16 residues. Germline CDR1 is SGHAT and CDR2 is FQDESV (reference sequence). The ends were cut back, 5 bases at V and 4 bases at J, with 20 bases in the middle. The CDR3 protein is CASSHRASFPRETQYF. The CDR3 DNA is TGTGCCAGCAGCCACCGGGCCTCCTTTCCAAGAGAGACCCAGTACTTC.

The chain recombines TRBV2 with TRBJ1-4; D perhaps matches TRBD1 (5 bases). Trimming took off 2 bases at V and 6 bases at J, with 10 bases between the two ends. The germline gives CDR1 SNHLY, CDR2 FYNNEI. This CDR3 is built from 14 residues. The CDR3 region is CASSEPGVDEKLFF. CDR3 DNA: TGTGCCAGCAGTGAACCGGGGGTGGATGAAAAACTGTTTTTT.

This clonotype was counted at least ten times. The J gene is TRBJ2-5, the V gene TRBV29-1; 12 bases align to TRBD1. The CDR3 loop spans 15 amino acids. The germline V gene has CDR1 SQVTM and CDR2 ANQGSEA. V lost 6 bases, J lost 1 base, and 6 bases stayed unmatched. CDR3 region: CSVLPGQGAQETQYF. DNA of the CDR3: TGCAGCGTACTTCCGGGACAGGGGGCCCAAGAGACCCAGTACTTC.

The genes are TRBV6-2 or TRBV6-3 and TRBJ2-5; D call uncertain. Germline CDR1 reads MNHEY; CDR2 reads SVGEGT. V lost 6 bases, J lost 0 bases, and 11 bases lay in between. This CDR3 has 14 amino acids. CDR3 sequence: CASRFIGNQETQYF. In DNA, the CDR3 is TGTGCCAGCAGATTTATCGGAAACCAAGAGACCCAGTACTTC.

CDR3 in amino acids: CASSYSNSRSNSPLHF. CDR3 nucleotide sequence: TGTGCCAGCAGTTACTCGAACAGCCGGTCGAATTCACCCCTCCACTTT. The genes are TRBV6-5 and TRBJ1-6, with D uncertain. Trimming took off 0 bases at V and 7 bases at J, with 13 bases between the two ends. Germline CDR1 reads MNHEY; CDR2 reads SVGAGI. CDR3 length: 16 residues.

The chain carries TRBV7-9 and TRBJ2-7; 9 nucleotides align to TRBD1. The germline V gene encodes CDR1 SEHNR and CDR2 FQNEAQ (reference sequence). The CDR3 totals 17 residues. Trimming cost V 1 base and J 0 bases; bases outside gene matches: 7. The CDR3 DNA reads TGTGCCAGCAGCTTAGGGGGGGTGACAGGGGGCTCCTACGAGCAGTACTTC. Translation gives CASSLGGVTGGSYEQYF. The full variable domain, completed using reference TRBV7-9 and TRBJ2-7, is DTGVSQNPRHKITKRGQNVTFRCDPISEHNRLYWYRQTLGQGPEFLTYFQNEAQLEKSRLLSDRFSAERPKGSFSTLEIQRTEQGDSAMYLCASSLGGVTGGSYEQYFGPGTRLTVT.

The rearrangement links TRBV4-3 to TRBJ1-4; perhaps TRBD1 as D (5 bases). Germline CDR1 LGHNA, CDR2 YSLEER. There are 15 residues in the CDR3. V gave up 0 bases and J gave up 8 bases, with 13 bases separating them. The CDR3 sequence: CASSQEAGGWEKLFF. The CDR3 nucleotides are TGCGCCAGCAGCCAAGAAGCCGGGGGTTGGGAAAAACTGTTTTTT.

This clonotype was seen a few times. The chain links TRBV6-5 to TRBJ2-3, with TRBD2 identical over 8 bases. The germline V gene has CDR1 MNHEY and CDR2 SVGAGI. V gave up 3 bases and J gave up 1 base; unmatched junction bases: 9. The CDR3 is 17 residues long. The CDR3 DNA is TGTGCCAGCAGTTATAGTTTTGGAGCGGGGGGCACAGATACGCAGTATTTT. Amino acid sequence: CASSYSFGAGGTDTQYF.

CDR3 nucleotide sequence: TGTGCCAGCAGCCTTCAACAGGGGGCGCGACCAGAGACCCAGTACTTC. The encoded protein is CASSLQQGARPETQYF. The chain joins TRBV14 to TRBJ2-5; 9 bases are shared with TRBD1. This CDR3 is 16 amino acids long. V was pared by 4 bases and J by 4 bases, with 10 bases of the junction left unmatched. Germline values: CDR1 SGHDN, CDR2 FVKESK.

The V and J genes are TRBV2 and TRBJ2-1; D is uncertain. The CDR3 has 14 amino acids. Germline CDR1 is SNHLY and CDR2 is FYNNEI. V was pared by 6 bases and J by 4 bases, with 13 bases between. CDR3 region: CASSHRTNYNEQFF. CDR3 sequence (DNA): TGTGCCAGCAGCCACCGTACAAATTACAATGAGCAGTTCTTC.

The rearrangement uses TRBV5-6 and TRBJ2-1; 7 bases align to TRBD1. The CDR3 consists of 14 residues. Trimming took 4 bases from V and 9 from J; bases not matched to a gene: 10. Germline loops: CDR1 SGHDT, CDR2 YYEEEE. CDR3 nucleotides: TGTGCCAGCAGCACGTCGACAGGGTTTGGTGAGCAGTTCTTC. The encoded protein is CASSTSTGFGEQFF. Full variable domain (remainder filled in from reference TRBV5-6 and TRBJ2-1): DAGVTQSPTHLIKTRGQQVTLRCSPKSGHDTVSWYQQALGQGPQFIFQYYEEEERQRGNFPDRFSGHQFPNYSSELNVNALLLGDSALYLCASSTSTGFGEQFFGPGTRLTVL.

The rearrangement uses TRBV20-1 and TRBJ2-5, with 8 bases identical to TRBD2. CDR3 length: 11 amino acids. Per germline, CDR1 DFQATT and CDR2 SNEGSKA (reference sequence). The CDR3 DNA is TGCAGCGGGGGGGCGCGTGAGACCCAGTACTTC. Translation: CSGGARETQYF.

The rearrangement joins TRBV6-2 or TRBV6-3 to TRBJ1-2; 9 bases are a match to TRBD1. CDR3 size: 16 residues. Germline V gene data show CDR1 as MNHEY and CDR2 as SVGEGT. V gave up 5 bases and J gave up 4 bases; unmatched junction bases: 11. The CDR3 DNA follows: TGTGCCAGCAGTGATTCCACAGGGGGCTGGAGCTATGGCTACACCTTC. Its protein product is CASSDSTGGWSYGYTF.

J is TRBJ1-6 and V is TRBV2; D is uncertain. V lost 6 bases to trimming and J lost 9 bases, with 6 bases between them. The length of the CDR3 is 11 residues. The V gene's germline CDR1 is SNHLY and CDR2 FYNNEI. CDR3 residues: CASSYSSPLHF. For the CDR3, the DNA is TGTGCCAGCAGCTACAGTTCACCCCTCCACTTT.